The 21 T cell receptor beta chains listed next were all sequenced from one sample in a study of blood T cell repertoires in COVID-19. Sequenced by immunoSEQ multiplex PCR; TCRdb stores in-frame clones only, minus some. Among about 100,000 clones listed, roughly 88% were seen once. The source material was peripheral blood. These receptors were obtained from a human donor in a cohort sampled during active COVID-19.

The genes are TRBV9 and TRBJ1-5; tentative D call: TRBD1 (6 bases). This CDR3 region has 14 residues. Trimming left V 4 bases short and J 7 bases short, with 15 bases between. CDR1 is SGDLS and CDR2 is YYNGEE in the germline V gene. CDR3 sequence (DNA): TGTGCCAGCAGCTTGGGGACAACGGGCCAGCCCCAGCATTTT. Protein sequence: CASSLGTTGQPQHF.

This sequence joins TRBV7-3 and TRBJ2-3; D is undetermined. Germline V gene lookup returns CDR1 SGHTA and CDR2 FQGTGA. CDR3 size: 14 residues. V dropped 1 base and J dropped 2 bases, with 7 bases sitting between them. The DNA for the CDR3 is TGTGCCAGCAGCTTAAGGGCCGACACAGATACGCAGTATTTT. It codes for CASSLRADTDTQYF.

The chain employs TRBV6-5 and TRBJ1-2; 7 bases line up with TRBD1. V trimming: 0 bases; J trimming: 4 bases; junction bases outside the gene matches: 5. The germline CDR1 and CDR2 sequences are MNHEY and SVGAGI. This CDR3 is built from 15 residues. The DNA of the CDR3 is TGTGCCAGCAGTTACTCGATGACAGGGCTCTATGGCTACACCTTC. Translating it yields CASSYSMTGLYGYTF.

The chain links TRBV6-5 to TRBJ1-6, with 7 nucleotides matching TRBD1. J lost 12 bases, V lost 8 bases, and 16 bases had no gene match. Germline V CDR1 and CDR2: MNHEY, SVGAGI. This CDR3 is built from 15 residues. CDR3 residues: CASAEPGQSSLPLHF. CDR3 coding DNA: TGTGCCAGCGCGGAGCCGGGACAGTCAAGCCTACCCCTCCACTTT.

As for this clone: One end of the junction fails to match germline, which may point to a read error. The chain combines TRBV12-3 or TRBV12-4 with TRBJ1-1; D is unclear. The CDR3 length is 13 residues. CDR3 nucleotides: TGTGCCAGCAGTCCTACACCGAACACTAAAGCTTTCTTT. Translating gives CASSPTPNTKAFF.

CDR3 bases: TGTGCCAGCTCACCACGGCAGGTCAATGAGCAGTTCTTC. Translating gives CASSPRQVNEQFF. V usage is TRBV18 and J usage is TRBJ2-1; D call uncertain. The CDR3 is 13 residues long. Germline CDR1 reads KGHSH; CDR2 reads LQKENI. Trimming left V 1 base short and J 6 bases short, with 7 bases between. The full variable domain, in which reference TRBV18 and TRBJ2-1 provide the parts outside the CDR3, is NAGVMQNPRHLVRRRGQEARLRCSPMKGHSHVYWYRQLPEEGLKFMVYLQKENIIDESGMPKERFSAEFPKEGPSILRIQQVVRGDSAAYFCASSPRQVNEQFFGPGTRLTVL.

The rearrangement links TRBV5-1 to TRBJ1-1, with unresolved D. The CDR3 sequence is 13 residues long. The V gene's germline CDR1 is SGHRS and CDR2 YFSETQ. V shed 2 bases and J shed 0 bases, with 5 bases lying between them. The CDR3 here is CASSFQLNTEAFF. CDR3 DNA sequence: TGCGCCAGCAGCTTTCAATTGAACACTGAAGCTTTCTTT.

This clone was counted once. The chain uses TRBV5-4 and TRBJ2-1; a weak D match, TRBD1 (5 bases). The CDR3 extends over 14 amino acids. Germline CDR1 and CDR2: SGHNT and YYREEE (reference sequence). The V gene lost 6 bases and the J gene lost 3 bases, with 13 bases spanning the gap. This chain's CDR3 is CASTLLDSYNEQFF. In DNA, the CDR3 is TGTGCCAGCACCCTCCTCGACAGCTACAATGAGCAGTTCTTC. Full variable domain (rest looked up from reference TRBV5-4 and TRBJ2-1): ETGVTQSPTHLIKTRGQQVTLRCSSQSGHNTVSWYQQALGQGPQFIFQYYREEENGRGNFPPRFSGLQFPNYSSELNVNALELDDSALYLCASTLLDSYNEQFFGPGTRLTVL.

The chain is built from TRBV5-1 and TRBJ2-2; 8 bases line up with TRBD1. CDR1 and CDR2 from the germline V gene are SGHRS and YFSETQ. This CDR3 is 15 amino acids long. J was trimmed by 1 base and V by 4 bases; bases with no gene match: 3. CDR3 sequence reads: CASSPDRGNTGELFF. The CDR3 DNA follows: TGCGCCAGCAGCCCTGACAGGGGGAACACCGGGGAGCTGTTTTTT. The full variable domain, rest sourced from reference TRBV5-1 and TRBJ2-2, is KAGVTQTPRYLIKTRGQQVTLSCSPISGHRSVSWYQQTPGQGLQFLFEYFSETQRNKGNFPGRFSGRQFSNSRSEMNVSTLELGDSALYLCASSPDRGNTGELFFGEGSRLTVL.

In this sample, this clone turned up once. V gene TRBV27 combines with J gene TRBJ2-6, with D possibly TRBD1 on 6 matching bases. The V and J ends lost 4 bases and 2 bases respectively, with 6 bases between them. The germline V gene encodes CDR1 MNHEY and CDR2 SMNVEV (reference sequence). This CDR3 is 14 amino acids long. The CDR3 DNA reads TGTGCCAGCAGTTGGACAGCTGGGGCCAACGTCCTGACTTTC. It specifies CASSWTAGANVLTF.

The chain has TRBV6-5 and TRBJ1-4, with D perhaps matching TRBD1 (6 bases). The V and J ends lost 5 bases and 4 bases respectively, with 11 bases between them. Germline CDR1 reads MNHEY; CDR2 reads SVGAGI. CDR3 length: 14 residues. Here the CDR3 reads CASSQTGFNEKLFF. The CDR3 DNA is TGTGCCAGCAGTCAGACAGGATTTAATGAAAAACTGTTTTTT.

This chain joins TRBV27 and TRBJ1-1; the match to TRBD1 covers 7 bases. Looked up from germline, CDR1 is MNHEY and CDR2 is SMNVEV (reference sequence). V lost 0 bases and J lost 1; bases outside the gene matches: 5. CDR3 length: 16 amino acids. This CDR3 is CASSLSRQGKNTEAFF. The CDR3 nucleotides read TGTGCCAGCAGTTTATCTCGACAGGGAAAGAACACTGAAGCTTTCTTT.

The genes are TRBV6-5 and TRBJ1-6, with D possibly TRBD1 on 6 matching bases. Trimming left V 6 bases short and J 7 bases short, with 10 bases between. CDR1 MNHEY and CDR2 SVGAGI come from the germline V gene. This CDR3 is 13 amino acids long. As DNA, the CDR3 is TGTGCCAGCAGGGATACAGGGAATTCACCCCTCCACTTT. It is translated as CASRDTGNSPLHF.

This chain uses TRBV19 with TRBJ1-1; TRBD1 matches at 7 bases. Germline CDR1 and CDR2: LNHDA and SQIVND (reference sequence). The junction had 8 bases not matched to a gene; V was cut back by 8 bases and J by 5 bases. The CDR3 totals 13 residues. The chain's CDR3 is CASQRQGLTEAFF. The CDR3 nucleotides read TGTGCCAGTCAGAGACAGGGTTTAACTGAAGCTTTCTTT. The variable domain in full, completed from reference TRBV19 and TRBJ1-1, reads DGGITQSPKYLFRKEGQNVTLSCEQNLNHDAMYWYRQDPGQGLRLIYYSQIVNDFQKGDIAEGYSVSREKKESFPLTVTSAQKNPTAFYLCASQRQGLTEAFFGQGTRLTVV.

This chain uses TRBV24-1 with TRBJ2-7; TRBD1 is a possible D gene (6 bases). Per germline, CDR1 KGHDR and CDR2 SFDVKD. V was pared by 4 bases and J by 6 bases, with 15 bases between. This CDR3 spans 14 amino acids. The CDR3 DNA is TGTGCCACCAGTGACAGGGGATCTCCCCTCGAGCAGTACTTC. It encodes CATSDRGSPLEQYF.

This clone was seen only once. The V and J genes are TRBV6-5 and TRBJ2-1; 12 nucleotides agree with TRBD2. The CDR3 contains 15 residues. Looked up from germline, CDR1 is MNHEY and CDR2 is SVGAGI. Trimming removed 2 bases from V and 10 bases from J; junction bases left unmatched: 6. The CDR3 sequence: CASSYRLAGVSEQFF. The CDR3 region has the DNA TGTGCCAGCAGTTACCGACTAGCGGGAGTCAGCGAGCAGTTCTTC.

The chain joins TRBV27 to TRBJ2-7; 8 nucleotides line up with TRBD1. Per the germline V gene, CDR1 is MNHEY and CDR2 is SMNVEV (reference sequence). This CDR3 contains 14 residues. The V and J ends lost 4 bases and 3 bases, in that order; junction bases with no gene match: 5. CDR3 sequence: CASSWTGMGYEQYF. The CDR3 bases are TGTGCCAGCAGTTGGACAGGGATGGGCTACGAGCAGTACTTC.

The chain carries TRBV3-1 (or the pseudogene TRBV3-2) and TRBJ2-7, with unresolved D. Trimming took off 4 bases at V and 3 bases at J, with 13 bases between the two ends. The germline CDR1 and CDR2 sequences are LGHDT and YNNKEL (reference sequence). The CDR3 is 14 residues long. CDR3 DNA: TGTGCCAGCAGCCCTCCTCTGCGGATCTACGAGCAGTACTTC. Its protein is CASSPPLRIYEQYF.

A few counts support this clone. V gene TRBV30 combines with J gene TRBJ1-5; 9 positions match TRBD1. This CDR3 has 13 amino acids. CDR1 is GTSNPN, CDR2 SVGIG, per germline (reference sequence). The trim removed 4 bases at V and 5 bases at J, leaving 3 bases unmatched. The CDR3 here is CAWNTGGDQPQHF. CDR3 nucleotides: TGTGCCTGGAACACAGGGGGCGATCAGCCCCAGCATTTT. Full variable domain (missing parts from reference TRBV30 and TRBJ1-5): SQTIHQWPATLVQPVGSPLSLECTVEGTSNPNLYWYRQAAGRGLQLLFYSVGIGQISSEVPQNLSASRPQDRQFILSSKKLLLSDSGFYLCAWNTGGDQPQHFGDGTRLSIL.

V usage is TRBV19 and J usage is TRBJ1-4; no clear D gene. The germline V gene has CDR1 LNHDA and CDR2 SQIVND (reference sequence). Trimming shortened V by 3 bases and J by 8 bases, and 7 bases separated the two germline ends. The CDR3 extends over 12 amino acids. CDR3 sequence (DNA): TGTGCCAGTAGTATGTTGAGGGAAAAACTGTTTTTT. Encoded protein: CASSMLREKLFF. The full variable domain, its missing parts supplied by reference TRBV19 and TRBJ1-4, is DGGITQSPKYLFRKEGQNVTLSCEQNLNHDAMYWYRQDPGQGLRLIYYSQIVNDFQKGDIAEGYSVSREKKESFPLTVTSAQKNPTAFYLCASSMLREKLFFGSGTQLSVL.

The chain couples TRBV18 to TRBJ1-1; D is possibly TRBD1 (6 bases). Germline V lookup: CDR1 KGHSH, CDR2 LQKENI. The CDR3 covers 13 residues. Deletions cut 5 bases from V and 1 base from J, with 8 bases between. In DNA, the CDR3 is TGTGCCAGCTCATCGGGACAGAACACTGAAGCTTTCTTT. Its protein product is CASSSGQNTEAFF. The complete variable domain, with remaining parts taken from reference TRBV18 and TRBJ1-1, reads NAGVMQNPRHLVRRRGQEARLRCSPMKGHSHVYWYRQLPEEGLKFMVYLQKENIIDESGMPKERFSAEFPKEGPSILRIQQVVRGDSAAYFCASSSGQNTEAFFGQGTRLTVV.